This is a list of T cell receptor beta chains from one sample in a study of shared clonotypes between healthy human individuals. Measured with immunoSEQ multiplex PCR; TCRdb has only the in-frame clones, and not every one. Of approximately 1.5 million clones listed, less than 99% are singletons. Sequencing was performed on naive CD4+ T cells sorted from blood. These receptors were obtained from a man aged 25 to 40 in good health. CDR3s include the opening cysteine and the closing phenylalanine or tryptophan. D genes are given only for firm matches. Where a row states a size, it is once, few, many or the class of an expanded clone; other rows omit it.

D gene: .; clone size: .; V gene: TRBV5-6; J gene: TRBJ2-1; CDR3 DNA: TGTGCCAGCAGCCTCCTCCAGGACAGTGCTTTTGTAGAGTTCTTC; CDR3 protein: CASSLLQDSAFVEFF
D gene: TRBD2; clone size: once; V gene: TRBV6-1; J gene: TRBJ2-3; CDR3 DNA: TGTGCCAGCAGTGAGGCGGGAGTTATCACAGATACGCAGTATTTT; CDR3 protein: CASSEAGVITDTQYF
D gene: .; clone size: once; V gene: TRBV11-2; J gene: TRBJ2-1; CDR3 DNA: TGTGCCAGCAGCTTGGCGGGGCGCTACAATGAGCAGTTCTTC; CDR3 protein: CASSLAGRYNEQFF
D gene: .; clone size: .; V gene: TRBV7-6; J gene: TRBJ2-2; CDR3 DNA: TGTGCCAGCAGAGTAGTTGGCACCGGGGAGCTGTTTTTT; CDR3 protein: CASRVVGTGELFF
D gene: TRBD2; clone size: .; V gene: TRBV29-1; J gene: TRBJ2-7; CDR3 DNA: TGCAGCGTTGAAGGGGTTAGCGGGACCCAAGAGCAGTACTTC; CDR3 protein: CSVEGVSGTQEQYF
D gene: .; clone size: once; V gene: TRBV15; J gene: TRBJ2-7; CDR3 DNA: TGTGCCACCAGCAGAGTAGGGACCCTCTACGAGCAGTACTTC; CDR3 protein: CATSRVGTLYEQYF
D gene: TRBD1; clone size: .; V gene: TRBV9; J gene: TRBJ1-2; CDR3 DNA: TGTGCCAGCAGCGTAGAAACCATCGGGGACAGAAAATATGGCTACACCTTC; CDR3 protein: CASSVETIGDRKYGYTF
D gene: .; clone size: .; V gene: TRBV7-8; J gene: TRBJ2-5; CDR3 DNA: TGTGCCAGCAGCCACTTCCGGGACCTCCAAGAGACCCAGTACTTC; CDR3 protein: CASSHFRDLQETQYF
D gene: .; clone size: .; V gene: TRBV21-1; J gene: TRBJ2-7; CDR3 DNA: TGTGCCAGCAGCACCCTGACAGGCAGCTCCTACGAGCAGTACTTC; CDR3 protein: CASSTLTGSSYEQYF
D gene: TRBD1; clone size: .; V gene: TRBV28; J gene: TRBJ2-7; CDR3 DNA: TGTGCCAGCAGATCGGGACAGGGAAACGAGCAGTACTTC; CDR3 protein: CASRSGQGNEQYF